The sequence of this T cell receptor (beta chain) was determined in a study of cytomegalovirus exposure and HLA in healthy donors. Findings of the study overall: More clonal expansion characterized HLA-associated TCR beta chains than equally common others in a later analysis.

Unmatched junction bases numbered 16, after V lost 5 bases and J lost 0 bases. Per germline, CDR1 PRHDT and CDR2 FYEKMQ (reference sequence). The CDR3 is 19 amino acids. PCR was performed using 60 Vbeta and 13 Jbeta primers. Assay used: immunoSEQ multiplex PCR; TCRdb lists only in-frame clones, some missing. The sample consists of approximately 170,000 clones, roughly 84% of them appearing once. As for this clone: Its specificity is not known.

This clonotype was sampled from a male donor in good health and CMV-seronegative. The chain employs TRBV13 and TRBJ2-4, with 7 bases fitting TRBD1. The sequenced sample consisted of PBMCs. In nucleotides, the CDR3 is TGTGCCAGCAGCAAGCCGGGACAGACTAAATCCATAGCCAAAAACATTCAGTACTTC. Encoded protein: CASSKPGQTKSIAKNIQYF.